The 30 T cell receptor beta chains below were found in one sample sequenced in a study of technical replicates of blood from a few donors. The method was immunoSEQ multiplex PCR; TCRdb's version includes in-frame clones alone and lacks a portion of them. The table includes approximately 73,000 clones, approximately 96% detected once. Input material: T cells isolated from PBMCs. All receptors derive from a human donor in good health.

The chain employs TRBV9 and TRBJ2-7; D gene ambiguous. In germline, CDR1 is SGDLS, CDR2 YYNGEE. V lost 0 bases to trimming and J lost 2 bases, with 9 bases between them. This CDR3 has 14 amino acids. In DNA form, the CDR3 reads TGTGCCAGCAGCGTAGTCGAGGTGCCCTACGAGCAGTACTTC. This encodes CASSVVEVPYEQYF.

DNA of the CDR3: TGTGCCAGCACCTTTGCGGGGGGATATGGCTACGAGCAGTACTTC. This sequence encodes CASTFAGGYGYEQYF. The chain employs TRBV28 and TRBJ2-7; 8 nucleotides align to TRBD2. Germline CDR1 MDHEN, CDR2 SYDVKM. CDR3 length: 15 amino acids. V was pared by 7 bases and J by 3 bases, with 11 bases of the junction left unmatched.

The chain links TRBV27 to TRBJ2-7; TRBD2 is a possible D gene (5 bases). Looked up from germline, CDR1 is MNHEY and CDR2 is SMNVEV (reference sequence). Trimming cost V 6 bases and J 5 bases, with 17 bases left between them. The CDR3 loop spans 14 amino acids. The CDR3 DNA follows: TGTGCCAGCAGACAAGGCTGGCCGGGAAACGAGCAGTACTTC. Translated, it gives CASRQGWPGNEQYF.

The chain uses TRBV2 and TRBJ2-5; D unclear. V lost 5 bases to trimming and J lost 2 bases, with 3 bases between them. The germline V gene has CDR1 SNHLY and CDR2 FYNNEI. CDR3 length equals 11 residues. The CDR3 coding sequence is TGTGCCAGCAGTCCGCAAGAGACCCAGTACTTC. Encoded protein: CASSPQETQYF.

This clone was observed a single time. The chain has TRBV30 and TRBJ1-2, with 7 bases that match TRBD1. The CDR3 contains 12 residues. The junction had 3 bases not matched to a gene; V was cut back by 4 bases and J by 4 bases. Germline V gene lookup returns CDR1 GTSNPN and CDR2 SVGIG (reference sequence). CDR3 residues: CAWTRDSYGYTF. The DNA of the CDR3 is TGTGCCTGGACGCGGGACAGCTATGGCTACACCTTC. The full variable domain, in which reference TRBV30 and TRBJ1-2 provide the parts outside the CDR3, is SQTIHQWPATLVQPVGSPLSLECTVEGTSNPNLYWYRQAAGRGLQLLFYSVGIGQISSEVPQNLSASRPQDRQFILSSKKLLLSDSGFYLCAWTRDSYGYTFGSGTRLTVV.

The V and J genes are TRBV19 and TRBJ1-2, with a possible D match to TRBD1 (6 bases). The CDR3 loop spans 14 amino acids. The germline CDR1 and CDR2 sequences are LNHDA and SQIVND (reference sequence). V was pared by 3 bases and J by 0 bases, with 8 bases between. This chain's CDR3 is CASSITGTNYGYTF. CDR3 nucleotides: TGTGCCAGTAGTATTACAGGGACTAACTATGGCTACACCTTC.

The chain uses TRBV5-5 and TRBJ2-7; 10 bases map to TRBD1. V trimming: 5 bases; J trimming: 3 bases; junction bases outside the gene matches: 8. CDR1 and CDR2 (germline): SGHKS, YYEKEE (reference sequence). There are 15 residues in the CDR3. The CDR3 nucleotides read TGTGCCAGCAGGGAGTCCGGGACAGGGGTCTACGAGCAGTACTTC. This codes for CASRESGTGVYEQYF.

This chain uses TRBV5-5 with TRBJ2-7, with a possible D match to TRBD1 (5 bases). CDR3 size: 12 residues. Germline CDR1 is SGHKS and CDR2 is YYEKEE (reference sequence). V was clipped by 5 bases and J by 10 bases, with 16 bases between them. CDR3 coding DNA: TGTGCCAGCAGTAAATGGACCAGGGTACAGTACTTC. Translated: CASSKWTRVQYF.

V and J are TRBV30 and TRBJ2-1; D uncertain. The CDR3 sequence is 13 residues long. From germline, CDR1 is GTSNPN and CDR2 SVGIG (reference sequence). V dropped 0 bases and J dropped 5 bases, with 8 bases sitting between them. CDR3 loop: CAWSVLAHNEQFF. The CDR3, as DNA: TGTGCCTGGAGTGTACTTGCCCACAATGAGCAGTTCTTC.

V and J are TRBV5-1 and TRBJ1-1; 10 nucleotides agree with TRBD1. CDR1 is SGHRS, CDR2 YFSETQ, per germline. The CDR3 length is 15 residues. J lost 5 bases, V lost 3 bases, and 7 bases had no gene match. The CDR3 DNA is TGCGCCAGCAGCTCGACAGGGGGCGAGTGGACTGAAGCTTTCTTT. Translation: CASSSTGGEWTEAFF. Using reference TRBV5-1 and TRBJ1-1 for the parts outside the CDR3, the full variable domain is KAGVTQTPRYLIKTRGQQVTLSCSPISGHRSVSWYQQTPGQGLQFLFEYFSETQRNKGNFPGRFSGRQFSNSRSEMNVSTLELGDSALYLCASSSTGGEWTEAFFGQGTRLTVV.

In this sample, this clone turned up once. V is TRBV5-1 and J is TRBJ2-2; tentatively, D is TRBD1 (6 bases). V was cut by 2 bases and J by 4 bases, with 15 bases left in between. The germline V gene encodes CDR1 SGHRS and CDR2 YFSETQ. CDR3 size: 16 residues. CDR3 nucleotides: TGCGCCAGCAGCTTCGGACAGAGAATATCCACCGGGGAGCTGTTTTTT. Residues: CASSFGQRISTGELFF.

The rearrangement links TRBV29-1 to TRBJ2-1; 9 bases are shared with TRBD2. V shed 5 bases, J shed 7 bases, and the junction held 15 bases outside the gene matches. This CDR3 is built from 16 residues. Per germline, CDR1 SQVTM and CDR2 ANQGSEA. CDR3 amino acids: CSVPLDSGRRVNEQFF. CDR3 DNA: TGCAGCGTTCCCCTTGATAGCGGGAGAAGGGTAAATGAGCAGTTCTTC.

This sequence joins TRBV13 and TRBJ2-4, with D unresolved. CDR1 is PRHDT, CDR2 FYEKMQ, per germline (reference sequence). The ends were cut back, 0 bases at V and 0 bases at J, with 9 bases in the middle. The CDR3 loop spans 16 amino acids. The CDR3 reads CASSLGGPLAKNIQYF. DNA of the CDR3: TGTGCCAGCAGCTTAGGGGGCCCTCTAGCCAAAAACATTCAGTACTTC.

The rearrangement joins TRBV11-2 to TRBJ2-1; 8 nucleotides match TRBD2. CDR1 and CDR2 from the germline V gene are SGHAT and FQNNGV. The CDR3 extends over 14 amino acids. Trimming cost V 5 bases and J 15 bases; bases outside gene matches: 15. CDR3 amino acids: CASSVLAVGVLRFF. CDR3 DNA: TGTGCCAGCAGCGTACTAGCGGTGGGGGTTCTTAGGTTCTTC.

V usage is TRBV4-2 and J usage is TRBJ2-1, with D possibly being TRBD1 (5 bases). The CDR3 consists of 13 residues. Germline loops: CDR1 LGHNA, CDR2 YNFKEQ. V dropped 1 base and J dropped 12 bases, with 13 bases sitting between them. CDR3 region: CASSQGSDKGQFF. Written as DNA, the CDR3 is TGTGCCAGCAGCCAAGGATCGGACAAAGGGCAGTTCTTC.

This chain joins TRBV5-8 and TRBJ2-1, with 8 bases aligning to TRBD2. CDR1 and CDR2 (germline): SGHTS, YDEGEE. The V and J ends lost 0 bases and 0 bases, in that order; junction bases with no gene match: 2. The CDR3 covers 16 residues. The CDR3 spells CASSLAGGTSYNEQFF. The CDR3 nucleotides are TGTGCCAGCAGCTTGGCGGGGGGGACCTCCTACAATGAGCAGTTCTTC.

V and J are TRBV9 and TRBJ2-1; 9 positions agree with TRBD2. The CDR3 length is 15 residues. CDR1 and CDR2 (germline): SGDLS, YYNGEE. V lost 4 bases and J lost 2; bases outside the gene matches: 4. The CDR3 loop reads CASSLRLAAYNEQFF. CDR3 bases: TGTGCCAGCAGCCTTCGACTAGCGGCCTACAATGAGCAGTTCTTC.

This chain uses TRBV30 with TRBJ2-1; a weak D match, TRBD2 (7 bases). Germline CDR1 reads GTSNPN; CDR2 reads SVGIG (reference sequence). CDR3 length: 15 amino acids. The V end was cut by 1 base, the J end by 4 bases, with 14 bases between. The CDR3 DNA follows: TGTGCCTGGAGTGCCGGGGGCGGGAGATACAATGAGCAGTTCTTC. Amino acid sequence: CAWSAGGGRYNEQFF.

The chain employs TRBV5-6 and TRBJ1-2; D might be TRBD1 (6 bases). The CDR3 covers 16 residues. Trimming took off 1 base at V and 3 bases at J, with 16 bases between the two ends. CDR1 and CDR2 (germline): SGHDT, YYEEEE. CDR3 in amino acids: CASSLLQGQVHYGYTF. DNA for the CDR3: TGTGCCAGCAGCTTGCTACAGGGACAAGTTCACTATGGCTACACCTTC.

This clone came up a few times. V is TRBV9 and J is TRBJ1-1; 8 bases agree with TRBD1. Germline V gene lookup returns CDR1 SGDLS and CDR2 YYNGEE. There are 14 residues in the CDR3. Trimming took 4 bases from V and 5 from J; bases not matched to a gene: 7. CDR3 sequence (DNA): TGTGCCAGCAGCCCAAGGACAGGGCCTACTGAAGCTTTCTTT. It translates to CASSPRTGPTEAFF.

This clone was seen only once. The chain combines TRBV28 with TRBJ1-2; D perhaps matches TRBD1 (5 bases). V gave up 7 bases and J gave up 4 bases, with 10 bases separating them. The length of the CDR3 is 12 residues. CDR1 MDHEN and CDR2 SYDVKM come from the germline V gene. CDR3 DNA: TGTGCCAGCAACTTCGGGGGCTATGGCTACACCTTC. Its translation is CASNFGGYGYTF.

V is TRBV7-9 and J is TRBJ2-6; TRBD1 is a possible D gene (6 bases). CDR1 and CDR2 (germline): SEHNR, FQNEAQ (reference sequence). V was pared by 2 bases and J by 2 bases, with 10 bases between. This CDR3 contains 16 residues. In DNA form, the CDR3 reads TGTGCCAGCAGCTTAACCAGGGGCGCTGGGGCCAACGTCCTGACTTTC. This codes for CASSLTRGAGANVLTF.

This clone appeared once. The chain combines TRBV2 with TRBJ2-1, with TRBD1 matching 7 bases. After removal of 7 bases from V and 3 bases from J, the junction contained 6 bases not matched to a gene. From germline, CDR1 is SNHLY and CDR2 FYNNEI. The CDR3 totals 14 residues. This CDR3 reads CASIGTVFYNEQFF. CDR3 bases: TGTGCCAGCATAGGGACAGTCTTCTACAATGAGCAGTTCTTC. The whole variable domain, filled in from reference TRBV2 and TRBJ2-1, reads EPEVTQTPSHQVTQMGQEVILRCVPISNHLYFYWYRQILGQKVEFLVSFYNNEISEKSEIFDDQFSVERPDGSNFTLKIRSTKLEDSAMYFCASIGTVFYNEQFFGPGTRLTVL.

This chain joins TRBV2 and TRBJ1-1; D gene unclear. This CDR3 is 14 amino acids long. In germline, CDR1 is SNHLY, CDR2 FYNNEI. Trimming stripped 5 bases from V and 7 bases from J, with 17 bases between. CDR3 coding DNA: TGTGCCAGCAGTCAAGGATGGGGAGATGGTGAAGCTTTCTTT. Protein: CASSQGWGDGEAFF. Based on the CDR3 plus reference TRBV2 and TRBJ1-1, the full variable domain is EPEVTQTPSHQVTQMGQEVILRCVPISNHLYFYWYRQILGQKVEFLVSFYNNEISEKSEIFDDQFSVERPDGSNFTLKIRSTKLEDSAMYFCASSQGWGDGEAFFGQGTRLTVV.

Concerning this clone itself: The same CDR3 also results from other DNA sequences found in this sample. J is TRBJ1-5 and V is TRBV6-5; possible D gene TRBD1, 5 bases. Germline-derived CDR1 and CDR2 are MNHEY and SVGAGI. Trimming stripped 0 bases from V and 7 bases from J, with 10 bases between. CDR3 length: 14 amino acids. CDR3 coding DNA: TGTGCCAGCAGTTACTCGAGCGGGGGGCAGCCCCAGCATTTT. As protein: CASSYSSGGQPQHF.

The J gene is TRBJ2-7, the V gene TRBV27; 9 bases fit TRBD2. This CDR3 contains 12 residues. J lost 6 bases, V lost 8 bases, and 5 bases had no gene match. Germline CDR1 MNHEY, CDR2 SMNVEV (reference sequence). CDR3 protein: CASQGLAAEQYF. The CDR3 DNA follows: TGTGCCAGCCAGGGACTAGCAGCCGAGCAGTACTTC.

The chain combines TRBV27 with TRBJ2-5; 12 bases match TRBD2. The CDR3 is 14 amino acids. CDR1 and CDR2 (germline): MNHEY, SMNVEV (reference sequence). V lost 10 bases, J lost 4 bases, and 7 bases stayed unmatched. Here the CDR3 DNA reads TGTGCCACCAAGACTAGCGGGGGCCGAGAGACCCAGTACTTC. This encodes CATKTSGGRETQYF.

The gene calls are TRBV28 and TRBJ2-1; D is ambiguous. The ends were cut back, 3 bases at V and 5 bases at J, with 14 bases in the middle. Germline CDR1 reads MDHEN; CDR2 reads SYDVKM. This CDR3 has 15 amino acids. The CDR3 nucleotides are TGTGCCAGCAGTTTTGTACAGATACCTAACAATGAGCAGTTCTTC. Translating it yields CASSFVQIPNNEQFF.

This clone appeared a single time. This sequence joins TRBV27 and TRBJ2-7, with 7 positions matching TRBD2. The CDR3 loop spans 21 amino acids. With V trimmed by 6 bases and J by 3 bases, 29 bases remained unmatched. CDR1 is MNHEY and CDR2 is SMNVEV in the germline V gene (reference sequence). The CDR3 region has the DNA TGTGCCAGCAGACCGGGACTACCAGGCTACGAGCAGTACCTCTCAGGCTACGAGCAGTACTTC. The encoded protein is CASRPGLPGYEQYLSGYEQYF.

This chain connects TRBV5-4 to TRBJ2-2, with TRBD2 matching over 10 bases. Germline V gives CDR1 SGHNT, CDR2 YYREEE (reference sequence). The CDR3 has 16 residues. The trim removed 4 bases at V and 6 bases at J, leaving 9 bases unmatched. CDR3 nucleotides: TGTGCCAGCAGCGATGCGGGGCTAGCGGGAGCCGGGGAGCTGTTTTTT. It translates to CASSDAGLAGAGELFF.